The entry below gives a single T cell receptor beta chain sequence along with its context. Hyperthyroidism patients were newly diagnosed, had disease duration under 2 months, and were aged 18 to 65 years. Reasons for excluding patients were uncontrolled infection, other autoimmune disease, pregnancy or lactation. The entry originates in a study of T cells in Graves' hyperthyroidism and ophthalmopathy. The trim removed 2 bases at V and 2 bases at J, leaving 7 bases unmatched. CDR1 and CDR2 from the germline V gene are MNHEY and SVGAGI. This CDR3 region has 16 residues. TCR beta CDR3 region amplification was performed from RNA transcripts. The HTBI primer set was used in a first-round RT-PCR of the TCR CDR3. TCRdb reprocessed the multiplex PCR reads via MiXCR and lists one record per CDR3 protein. The sample has a few hundred thousand distinct CDR3 sequences, around a sixth seen once.

The receptor was derived from a woman aged 45-59 years with Graves' hyperthyroidism. The chain is built from TRBV6-5 and TRBJ2-7; 9 bases are a match to TRBD1. Input material: blood. The CDR3 region has the DNA TGTGCCAGCAGTTACCTTGGACAGGGGTTCGCCTACGAGCAGTACTTC. This codes for CASSYLGQGFAYEQYF.